The rows below give T cell receptor beta chains drawn from one sample of a study of control samples from healthy donors and cancer patients. The method was immunoSEQ multiplex PCR; TCRdb's version includes in-frame clones alone and lacks a portion of them. The profile shows tens of thousands of clones, 90% of them singletons. Input material: blood. These receptor sequences come from a young woman in good health. Both conserved end residues are part of each CDR3. D genes are given only for firm matches. Size tells how often a clone was seen (once, few, many) or the class of an expanded clone, and some rows leave it out.

v_call	j_call	clone_size	d_call	cdr3_aa	cdr3_nt
TRBV12-5	TRBJ2-2	NA	TRBD1	CASGLLTGETGELFF	TGTGCTAGTGGTTTGCTGACAGGGGAGACCGGGGAGCTGTTTTTT
TRBV24-1	TRBJ2-5	once	TRBD1	CATSDLGQGGTETQYF	TGTGCCACCAGTGATCTGGGACAGGGGGGAACAGAGACCCAGTACTTC
TRBV9	TRBJ1-1	NA	NA	CASSVTGMNTEAFF	TGTGCCAGCAGCGTTACGGGGATGAACACTGAAGCTTTCTTT
TRBV21-1	TRBJ1-1	NA	NA	CARNQSGTGTEAFF	TGTGCCAGGAACCAATCAGGGACAGGTACTGAAGCTTTCTTT
TRBV2	TRBJ1-1	NA	NA	CASSETGLNTEAFF	TGTGCCAGCAGTGAGACGGGGCTGAACACTGAAGCTTTCTTT
TRBV7-9	TRBJ2-2	NA	NA	CASSFGAGFDTGELFF	TGTGCCAGCAGCTTTGGGGCGGGGTTCGACACCGGGGAGCTGTTTTTT
TRBV6-6	TRBJ1-5	NA	NA	CASSYVDGNQPQHF	TGTGCCAGCAGTTACGTCGATGGCAATCAGCCCCAGCATTTT
TRBV11-2	TRBJ2-6	NA	NA	CASSLRGVFGANVLTF	TGTGCCAGCAGCCTCCGAGGGGTATTCGGGGCCAACGTCCTGACTTTC
TRBV2	TRBJ2-2	NA	TRBD2	CASSVSGGGAYTGELFF	TGTGCCAGCAGCGTATCTGGCGGGGGGGCCTACACCGGGGAGCTGTTTTTT
TRBV15	TRBJ2-3	NA	TRBD2	CATSYRPSGGTDTQYF	TGTGCCACCAGCTATCGTCCTAGCGGGGGCACAGATACGCAGTATTTT
TRBV13	TRBJ1-5	NA	NA	CASSLVGDNQPQHF	TGTGCCAGCAGCTTAGTGGGGGACAATCAGCCCCAGCATTTT
TRBV27	TRBJ1-2	NA	TRBD1	CASSSGQGANYGYTF	TGTGCCAGCAGTTCTGGGCAGGGGGCTAACTATGGCTACACCTTC
TRBV7-8	TRBJ1-1	NA	TRBD1	CASSFEALRQGRGAFF	TGTGCCAGCAGCTTCGAAGCCTTAAGACAGGGAAGGGGAGCTTTCTTT
TRBV12-3/TRBV12-4	TRBJ1-6	few	NA	CASRRPPLPLHF	TGTGCCAGCAGGCGACCGCCGCTCCCCCTCCACTTT
TRBV4-1	TRBJ1-5	NA	NA	CASSQEGGGGQPQHF	TGCGCCAGCAGCCAAGAAGGGGGTGGGGGGCAGCCCCAGCATTTT
TRBV3-1/TRBV3-2	TRBJ2-5	NA	NA	CASSWGSVQETQYF	TGTGCCAGCTCCTGGGGTAGCGTTCAAGAGACCCAGTACTTC
TRBV19	TRBJ1-2	NA	TRBD1	CASSINRGGYGYTF	TGTGCCAGTAGTATTAACAGGGGAGGCTATGGCTACACCTTC
TRBV14	TRBJ2-7	once	TRBD2	CASSQYRQRREEQYF	TGTGCCAGCAGCCAATACAGGCAGAGGCGGGAGGAGCAGTACTTC
TRBV10-3	TRBJ1-1	NA	NA	CAIRIQGNTEAFF	TGTGCCATCAGGATACAGGGGAACACTGAAGCTTTCTTT
TRBV29-1	TRBJ2-3	NA	NA	CSVEGTDTQYF	TGCAGCGTGGAGGGAACAGATACGCAGTATTTT
TRBV11-1	TRBJ1-3	NA	NA	CASSLGRWNSGNTIYF	TGTGCCAGCAGCTTAGGACGATGGAACTCTGGAAACACCATATATTTT
TRBV7-8	TRBJ1-2	NA	NA	CASSQTNNYGYTF	TGTGCCAGCAGCCAGACAAATAACTATGGCTACACCTTC
TRBV10-3	TRBJ2-1	once	TRBD2	CAIRGTSGGKFETYNEQFF	TGTGCCATCAGGGGTACTAGCGGGGGGAAGTTTGAAACCTACAATGAGCAGTTCTTC
TRBV4-1	TRBJ2-3	NA	TRBD2	CASSQGGWKRGTPDTQYF	TGCGCCAGCAGCCAAGGGGGTTGGAAGCGGGGGACCCCAGATACGCAGTATTTT
TRBV7-2	TRBJ1-1	NA	NA	CASSFNYRDGTEAFF	TGTGCCAGCAGCTTCAATTACAGGGACGGCACTGAAGCTTTCTTT
TRBV4-1	TRBJ1-2	NA	NA	CASSQGGSNYGYTF	TGCGCCAGCAGCCAAGGTGGTAGCAACTATGGCTACACCTTC
TRBV2	TRBJ2-5	NA	TRBD2	CASNPSGGQETQYF	TGTGCCAGCAACCCTAGCGGGGGTCAAGAGACCCAGTACTTC
TRBV2	TRBJ2-5	NA	NA	CASSAYPAEETQYF	TGTGCCAGCAGTGCGTACCCCGCGGAAGAGACCCAGTACTTC
TRBV24-1	TRBJ2-3	NA	TRBD1	CATSDRTGGKADTQYF	TGTGCCACCAGTGACCGGACAGGGGGCAAGGCAGATACGCAGTATTTT
TRBV29-1	TRBJ1-2	NA	NA	CSVEAIKGYTF	TGCAGCGTTGAAGCGATTAAAGGCTACACCTTC
TRBV11-2	TRBJ2-2	NA	TRBD2	CASTLTGPGGYTGELFF	TGTGCCAGCACGCTCACGGGGCCGGGAGGGTACACCGGGGAGCTGTTTTTT
TRBV19	TRBJ2-3	NA	NA	CASSIYGIAASTDTQYF	TGTGCCAGTAGTATATACGGGATAGCGGCCAGCACAGATACGCAGTATTTT
TRBV11-3	TRBJ2-2	NA	NA	CASAPGGGANTGELFF	TGTGCCAGCGCGCCGGGAGGGGGCGCGAACACCGGGGAGCTGTTTTTT
TRBV7-9	TRBJ1-2	NA	NA	CASSLEEYGYTF	TGTGCCAGCAGCTTGGAAGAATATGGCTACACCTTC
TRBV19	TRBJ1-6	NA	TRBD1	CASRGQGRYNSPLHF	TGTGCCAGTAGAGGACAGGGGAGATATAATTCACCCCTCCACTTT
TRBV6-5	TRBJ2-2	NA	NA	CASSLGSGRNTGELFF	TGTGCCAGCAGTTTGGGGTCCGGGAGAAACACCGGGGAGCTGTTTTTT
TRBV5-1	TRBJ1-2	NA	NA	CASSPSRTVTYGYTF	TGCGCCAGCAGCCCCTCTCGGACTGTGACTTATGGCTACACCTTC
TRBV3-1/TRBV3-2	TRBJ1-2	NA	TRBD1	CASSGGQGGNYGYTF	TGTGCCAGCAGCGGAGGACAGGGGGGGAACTATGGCTACACCTTC
TRBV3-1/TRBV3-2	TRBJ1-1	once	TRBD1	CASSQPLGGGLNTEAFF	TGTGCCAGCAGCCAACCCCTGGGAGGGGGCTTGAACACTGAAGCTTTCTTT
TRBV12-5	TRBJ1-1	once	NA	CASGLVLGEGPTEAFF	TGTGCTAGTGGTTTGGTACTAGGGGAGGGCCCCACTGAAGCTTTCTTT